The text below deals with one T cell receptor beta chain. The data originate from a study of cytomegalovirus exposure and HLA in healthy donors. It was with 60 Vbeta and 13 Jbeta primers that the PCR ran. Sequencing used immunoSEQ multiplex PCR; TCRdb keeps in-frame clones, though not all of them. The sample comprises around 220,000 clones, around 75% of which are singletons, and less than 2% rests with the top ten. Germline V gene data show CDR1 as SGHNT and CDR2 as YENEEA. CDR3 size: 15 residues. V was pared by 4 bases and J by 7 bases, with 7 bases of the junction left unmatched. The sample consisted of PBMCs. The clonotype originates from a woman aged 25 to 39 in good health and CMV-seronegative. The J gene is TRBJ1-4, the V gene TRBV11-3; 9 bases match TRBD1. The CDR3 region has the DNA TGTGCCAGCAGCTCCCAGACAGGGGGAGGTGAAAAACTGTTTTTT. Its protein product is CASSSQTGGGEKLFF. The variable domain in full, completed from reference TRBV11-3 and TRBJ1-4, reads EAGVVQSPRYKIIEKKQPVAFWCNPISGHNTLYWYLQNLGQGPELLIRYENEEAVDDSQLPKDRFSAERLKGVDSTLKIQPAELGDSAVYLCASSSQTGGGEKLFFGSGTQLSVL.